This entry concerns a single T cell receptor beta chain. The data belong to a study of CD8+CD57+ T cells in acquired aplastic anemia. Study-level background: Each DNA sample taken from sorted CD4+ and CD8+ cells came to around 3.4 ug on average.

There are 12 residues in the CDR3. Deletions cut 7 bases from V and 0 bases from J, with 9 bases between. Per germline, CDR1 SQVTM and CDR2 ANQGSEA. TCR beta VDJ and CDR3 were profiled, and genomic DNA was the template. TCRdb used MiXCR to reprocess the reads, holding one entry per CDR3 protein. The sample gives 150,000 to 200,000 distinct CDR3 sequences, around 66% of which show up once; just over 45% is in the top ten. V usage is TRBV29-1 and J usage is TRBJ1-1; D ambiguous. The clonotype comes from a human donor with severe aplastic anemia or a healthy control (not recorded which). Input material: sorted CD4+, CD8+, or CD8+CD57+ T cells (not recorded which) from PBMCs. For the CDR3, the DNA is TGCAGCGGAAAGGATTTGAACACTGAAGCTTTCTTT. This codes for CSGKDLNTEAFF.